The clone carrying this TCR beta chain was seen only a few times. These data are taken from a study of response to subunit inactivated influenza vaccine. One entry per CDR3 protein, called by TCRdb with MiXCR from the RT-PCR reads. In the table there are fewer than 800,000 distinct CDR3 sequences, 15% to 19% of which are singletons. The CDR3 sequence is 12 residues long. Trimming pared 8 bases from V and 10 bases from J, leaving 18 bases between. Germline values: CDR1 GTSNPN, CDR2 SVGIG (reference sequence). The chain carries TRBV30 and TRBJ2-1; the D gene is possibly TRBD1 (6 bases). The receptor's source is a middle-aged man who received an inactivated influenza vaccine. Here the sequenced sample was PBMCs from blood, taken about 11 days after vaccination. CDR3 in amino acids: CARDTKAGEQFF. DNA of the CDR3: TGTGCCCGGGACACTAAAGCAGGGGAGCAGTTCTTC.